One sample yielded the 20 T cell receptor beta chains listed below, sequenced in a study of STAT3 mutations in large granular lymphocyte leukemia. Study-wide findings and caveats: Every T-cell large granular lymphocyte leukemia patient had at least one immunodominant TCR beta clonotype.

Antigens of these TCRs are unknown. Profiling relied on immunoSEQ multiplex PCR, and the TCRdb table lists in-frame clones only, not all of them. Of tens of thousands of clones in the sample, approximately 86% were seen once. Sequencing used peripheral blood mononuclear cells. All receptors come from a man in his sixties with T-cell large granular lymphocyte leukemia. Some clones in this sample may be carry-over from other donors' samples.

The chain joins TRBV7-4 to TRBJ2-7; 8 bases fit TRBD2. The V gene end was trimmed by 3 bases and the J gene end by 1 base; junction bases not matched to a gene: 8. Germline values: CDR1 SGHVT, CDR2 SQSDAQ. This CDR3 comprises 16 residues. CDR3 amino acids: CASSLGGGRTSYEQYF. In DNA, the CDR3 is TGTGCCAGCAGCTTGGGGGGCGGGAGGACGTCCTACGAGCAGTACTTC. Variable domain in full (rest from reference TRBV7-4 and TRBJ2-7): GAGVSQSPRYKVAKRGRDVALRCDSISGHVTLYWYRQTLGQGSEVLTYSQSDAQRDKSGRPSGRFSAERPERSVSTLKIQRTEQGDSAVYLCASSLGGGRTSYEQYFGPGTRLTVT.

The count of this clone is one. This chain uses TRBV4-3 with TRBJ2-5, with D uncertain. The DNA end favors TRBJ2-7, so the J call may be wrong. The germline V gene has CDR1 LGHNA and CDR2 YSLEER. The CDR3 extends over 16 amino acids. CDR3 region: CASSQDAGSYSYEQYF. The CDR3 coding sequence is TGCGCCAGCAGCCAAGATGCAGGATCTTACTCCTACGAGCAGTACTTC.

The rearrangement uses TRBV12-5 and TRBJ1-5; D not resolved. The ends were cut back, 7 bases at V and 0 bases at J, with 16 bases in the middle. The germline V gene has CDR1 LGHNT and CDR2 FRNRAP. This CDR3 is 16 amino acids long. This chain's CDR3 is CASAPQRGYSNQPQHF. CDR3 DNA: TGTGCTAGTGCCCCCCAGAGAGGGTATAGCAATCAGCCCCAGCATTTT. Full variable domain (remainder filled in from reference TRBV12-5 and TRBJ1-5): DARVTQTPRHKVTEMGQEVTMRCQPILGHNTVFWYRQTMMQGLELLAYFRNRAPLDDSGMPKDRFSAEMPDATLATLKIQPSEPRDSAVYFCASAPQRGYSNQPQHFGDGTRLSIL.

The rearrangement links TRBV5-4 to TRBJ2-1; 9 bases map to TRBD2. The CDR3 contains 16 residues. V lost 4 bases and J lost 0; bases outside the gene matches: 5. Looked up from germline, CDR1 is SGHNT and CDR2 is YYREEE (reference sequence). Here the CDR3 DNA reads TGTGCCAGCAGCCACGGGACTAGCCTCTCCTACAATGAGCAGTTCTTC. Translated: CASSHGTSLSYNEQFF.

The V call is TRBV27, the J call TRBJ2-7; D unresolved. The CDR3 is 13 residues long. Trimming pared 2 bases from V and 1 base from J, leaving 6 bases between. Germline CDR1 reads MNHEY; CDR2 reads SMNVEV (reference sequence). This CDR3 reads CASSLIGSYEQYF. The CDR3 DNA follows: TGTGCCAGCAGTTTAATCGGATCCTACGAGCAGTACTTC.

The chain recombines TRBV27 with TRBJ1-2; 9 bases are a match to TRBD1. J was trimmed by 7 bases and V by 8 bases; bases with no gene match: 8. Germline V gene lookup returns CDR1 MNHEY and CDR2 SMNVEV (reference sequence). The CDR3 is made up of 13 amino acids. CDR3 nucleotide sequence: TGTGCCAGCCGCGGGACAGGGATCTTTGGCTACACCTTC. Amino acids: CASRGTGIFGYTF.

V is TRBV25-1 and J is TRBJ1-1; D is perhaps TRBD1 (5 bases). This CDR3 spans 14 amino acids. Trimming took off 4 bases at V and 8 bases at J, with 17 bases between the two ends. Per the germline V gene, CDR1 is MGHDK and CDR2 is SYGVNS. In DNA form, the CDR3 reads TGTGCCAGCAGTGTTGCGGGGACTCTAAGGGAAGCTTTCTTT. This sequence encodes CASSVAGTLREAFF.

This clone was seen a single time. The rearrangement links TRBV2 to TRBJ1-2, with TRBD1 identical over 9 bases. Germline assignment: CDR1 SNHLY and CDR2 FYNNEI. This CDR3 spans 13 amino acids. With 6 bases clipped from V and 6 bases from J, the junction kept 5 bases outside the gene matches. This CDR3 is CASRERDRDGYTF. The CDR3 DNA sequence: TGTGCCAGCAGGGAACGGGACAGGGATGGCTACACCTTC.

The chain recombines TRBV18 with TRBJ2-3, with 14 bases that match TRBD2. The germline CDR1 and CDR2 sequences are KGHSH and LQKENI. After removal of 8 bases from V and 2 bases from J, the junction contained 9 bases not matched to a gene. The CDR3 runs 17 residues. CDR3: CASGGTSGSLSTDTQYF. In nucleotides, the CDR3 is TGTGCCAGCGGGGGGACTAGCGGGAGCCTATCCACAGATACGCAGTATTTT.

This clone appeared once. The V call is TRBV5-1, the J call TRBJ1-1; 7 bases are a match to TRBD1. The germline V gene has CDR1 SGHRS and CDR2 YFSETQ. CDR3 size: 15 residues. V trimming: 4 bases; J trimming: 6 bases; junction bases outside the gene matches: 12. In DNA, the CDR3 is TGCGCCAGCAGCAGCCAGGGGGTGGGTGATTCTGAAGCTTTCTTT. Its protein product is CASSSQGVGDSEAFF.

V and J are TRBV18 and TRBJ1-5; possible D gene TRBD1, 5 bases. The germline V gene has CDR1 KGHSH and CDR2 LQKENI. The CDR3 runs 15 residues. V lost 4 bases and J lost 5, with 15 bases in between. CDR3 residues: CASSLSGGFDQPQHF. The CDR3 DNA reads TGTGCCAGCTCACTTAGCGGGGGGTTTGATCAGCCCCAGCATTTT.

V is TRBV2 and J is TRBJ2-7, with a possible D match to TRBD1 (6 bases). Germline V CDR1 and CDR2: SNHLY, FYNNEI. The CDR3 length is 14 residues. V lost 2 bases, J lost 3 bases, and 11 bases lay in between. The CDR3 bases are TGTGCCAGCAGTGAAAGGGACACATTCTACGAGCAGTACTTC. It yields the protein CASSERDTFYEQYF.

In this sample, this clone turned up a few times. The V call is TRBV10-2, the J call TRBJ2-7; TRBD1 is a possible D gene (7 bases). V was pared by 0 bases and J by 2 bases, with 17 bases between. The CDR3 is made up of 17 amino acids. Germline CDR1 WSHSY, CDR2 SAAADI. The CDR3 loop reads CASSESRGGGSTYEQYF. The CDR3 nucleotides are TGCGCCAGCAGTGAGTCAAGAGGAGGGGGCTCTACCTACGAGCAGTACTTC.

The CDR3 DNA reads as TGTGCCAGCTCCCAAGGACTAGCGGGAGGAGAATACGAGCAGTACTTC. Translation: CASSQGLAGGEYEQYF. This chain connects TRBV18 to TRBJ2-7; TRBD2 aligns across 14 bases. The CDR3 runs 16 residues. CDR1 and CDR2 from the germline V gene are KGHSH and LQKENI. J lost 4 bases, V lost 6 bases, and 8 bases had no gene match.

This sequence joins TRBV28 and TRBJ2-5, with 10 bases aligning to TRBD2. The V and J ends lost 10 bases and 5 bases, in that order; junction bases with no gene match: 10. Germline assignment: CDR1 MDHEN and CDR2 SYDVKM. The CDR3 runs to 14 residues. This CDR3 is CATRGSGRSETQYF. DNA of the CDR3: TGTGCCACCCGGGGTAGCGGGAGGAGTGAGACCCAGTACTTC.

This chain uses TRBV29-1 with TRBJ2-1; tentative D call: TRBD2 (7 bases). The V end lost 0 bases, the J end lost 8 bases, and 11 bases lay between the germline ends. Germline V gene data show CDR1 as SQVTM and CDR2 as ANQGSEA. CDR3 size: 13 residues. In DNA form, the CDR3 reads TGCAGCGTTGAAGATCGGGGGGCCCATGAGCAGTTCTTC. Its protein is CSVEDRGAHEQFF.

This chain joins TRBV5-1 and TRBJ1-3; D unresolved. Germline CDR1 and CDR2: SGHRS and YFSETQ. V lost 0 bases and J 4 bases, leaving 11 bases between the germline ends. This CDR3 contains 15 residues. CDR3 sequence: CASSLVPSRGNTIYF. DNA for the CDR3: TGCGCCAGCAGCTTGGTTCCATCCCGAGGAAACACCATATATTTT.

This chain connects TRBV30 to TRBJ2-1, with D perhaps TRBD1 or TRBD2 (5 bases each). Germline assignment: CDR1 GTSNPN and CDR2 SVGIG (reference sequence). This CDR3 has 14 residues. The germline V and J ends were trimmed by 4 bases and 10 bases, with 20 bases remaining between them. DNA of the CDR3: TGTGCCTGGAAGACGGCAGGGAGCAGTCCGGAGCAGTTCTTC. Translated: CAWKTAGSSPEQFF.

The chain is built from TRBV6-5 and TRBJ2-7; D not resolved. CDR1 is MNHEY and CDR2 is SVGAGI in the germline V gene. The V end lost 0 bases, the J end lost 6 bases, and 6 bases lay between the germline ends. The CDR3 sequence is 12 residues long. The CDR3 spells CASSYSTGEQYF. For the CDR3, the DNA is TGTGCCAGCAGTTACTCGACCGGCGAGCAGTACTTC.

The chain has TRBV5-1 and TRBJ2-1, with TRBD2 identical over 7 bases. Germline V gives CDR1 SGHRS, CDR2 YFSETQ. J lost 2 bases, V lost 4 bases, and 9 bases had no gene match. The CDR3 contains 16 residues. CDR3 protein: CASSPVWGGTYNEQFF. CDR3 bases: TGCGCCAGCAGCCCAGTGTGGGGAGGGACCTACAATGAGCAGTTCTTC.